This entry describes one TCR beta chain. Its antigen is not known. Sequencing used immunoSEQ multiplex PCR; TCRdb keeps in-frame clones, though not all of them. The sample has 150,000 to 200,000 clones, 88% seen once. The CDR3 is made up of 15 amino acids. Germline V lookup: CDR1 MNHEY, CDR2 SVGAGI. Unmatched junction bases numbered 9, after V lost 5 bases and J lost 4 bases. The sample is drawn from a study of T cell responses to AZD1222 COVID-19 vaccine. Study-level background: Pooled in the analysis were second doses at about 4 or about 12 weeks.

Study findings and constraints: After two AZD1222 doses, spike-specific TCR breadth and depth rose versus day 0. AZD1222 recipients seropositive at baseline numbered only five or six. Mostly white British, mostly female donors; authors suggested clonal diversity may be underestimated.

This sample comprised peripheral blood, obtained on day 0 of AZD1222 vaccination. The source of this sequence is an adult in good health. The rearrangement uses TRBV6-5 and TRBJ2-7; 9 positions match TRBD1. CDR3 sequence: CASSHLQGAAYEQYF. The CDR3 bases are TGTGCCAGCAGTCATCTACAGGGGGCAGCGTACGAGCAGTACTTC.